This TCR beta chain was captured in a study of identical twins (dated by TCRdb to 2016 to 2018). General notes on the study: To test whether fetal clonotypes persist, the study used deep sequencing on TCR alpha and beta repertoires from monozygotic twins, unrelated adults of various ages, and cord blood. To rule out contamination, the twin experiments were replicated at different times with different library preparation protocols. What the study reported, not specific to this receptor: Compared with coincidental sharing between unrelated individuals, out-of-frame TCR alpha sequences shared between twins showed an excess of sequences with low generation probability. Because the same donors could not be followed over many years, the conclusions depended on cross-sectional statistical analysis. In monozygotic twins, recombination models systematically underestimated out-of-frame TCR alpha sharing, but the models matched the sharing seen between unrelated individuals. Abundant cord blood beta clonotypes carried fewer insertions; young adult naive repertoires showed a weaker similar trend, while memory repertoires showed none. In beta out-of-frame sequences, excess twin sharing was weaker, because having fewer shared sequences lowered the signal-to-noise ratio. Zero-insertion analyses could be partly confounded by invariant T cells such as MAIT and iNKT, although diverse VJ usage argued against such confounding for most clonotypes.

Every donor in the study was a healthy Caucasian. In the germline V gene, CDR1 corresponds to KGHSH and CDR2 to LQKENI. V is shortened by 2 bases, J by 0 bases, and the region joining them spans 10 bases. Inclusive of the bounding cysteine and phenylalanine, the CDR3 is 15 residues long. The retained sequence is limited to the CDR3, 45 bases, with the frame set at the first base. This clonotype was picked up a small number of times. It lacks a known antigen. No much larger clone is present one base from it, and per-base qualities are unavailable. Libraries were built with 5' RACE. The sequencer was an Illumina HiSeq 2000. A universal primer binding site was introduced by template switching, and a unique molecular identifier was present in the final cDNA, enabling accurate counting of TCR cDNA molecules. Specific primers in the conserved constant-segment region were used to synthesize first-strand cDNA for TCR alpha and beta chains. To control for contamination, each cDNA library was double barcoded with a SMART-Mk sample barcode plus Illumina barcodes. TruSeq adapter sequences, together with Illumina sample barcodes, were added in two successive PCR steps. The Illumina HiSeq platform was used with custom primers to sequence TCR alpha and beta cDNA libraries. In the original analysis: MiGEC was used to process raw reads and extract unique molecular identifiers, and MiXCR was used to find CDR3 positions. Recombination models were inferred per individual with the repgenHMM and IGoR tools using an EM algorithm. The tcR package in R was used for shared clonotype analysis, with sharing normalized by the product of cloneset sizes. To study raw recombination free of thymic and clonal selection effects, out-of-frame nonproductive sequences were analyzed. Through fastp at Q25 and MiXCR, TCRdb rebuilt clones from the public reads, retaining in-frame beta chains. Under each unique CDR3 protein, matching rows form one entry showing the most common genes and DNA. The V and J calls shown here were made by TCRdb, not taken from the authors' results. Counted in this sample were some 1,600,000 distinct CDR3 sequences; about 31% of them appeared once. The ten largest clones take up 0.25% to 0.3% of the sample.

The sequenced sample consisted of cord blood. The rearrangement joined TRBV18 to TRBJ1-1; tentative D gene TRBD1, with 6 bases matching. This clonotype originated in a newborn girl in good health. The CDR3 reads as follows: CASSPSTGLNTEAFF. The nucleotides are TGTGCCAGCTCACCATCGACAGGCCTGAACACTGAAGCTTTCTTT.